The 5 T cell receptor beta chains below come from one sample, sequenced in a study of cytomegalovirus exposure and HLA in healthy donors. The repertoire was sequenced with immunoSEQ multiplex PCR; TCRdb's copy has only in-frame clones and lacks some. The repertoire has 150,000 to 250,000 clones, roughly three quarters of them found once; the top ten carry 1.2%. The sequencing sample was made of PBMCs. These TCRs come from a woman in her twenties or thirties in good health and CMV-seronegative.

This clone came up a few times. V gene TRBV4-2 combines with J gene TRBJ1-5; D may be TRBD1 (5 bases). Germline-derived CDR1 and CDR2 are LGHNA and YNFKEQ. This CDR3 has 16 amino acids. The V end lost 1 base, the J end lost 4 bases, and 14 bases lay between the germline ends. The CDR3 reads CASSQVVQGGNQPQHF. The CDR3 DNA reads as TGTGCCAGCAGCCAAGTCGTTCAGGGAGGGAATCAGCCCCAGCATTTT.

The chain carries TRBV27 and TRBJ2-5, with TRBD2 matching 13 bases. CDR3 size: 15 residues. Germline V lookup: CDR1 MNHEY, CDR2 SMNVEV (reference sequence). V was pared by 5 bases and J by 5 bases, with 5 bases of the junction left unmatched. This CDR3 reads CASSLGTSGAETQYF. Written as DNA, the CDR3 is TGTGCCAGCAGTCTCGGGACTAGCGGGGCGGAGACCCAGTACTTC.

The V and J genes are TRBV5-4 and TRBJ2-1, with TRBD1 matching over 10 bases. The CDR3 contains 15 residues. CDR1 is SGHNT, CDR2 YYREEE, per germline (reference sequence). The J segment lost 4 bases and the V segment lost 5 bases, leaving 6 bases of the junction unmatched. The DNA of the CDR3 is TGTGCCAGCAGGGAGGGACAGGGGCAGTACAATGAGCAGTTCTTC. This encodes CASREGQGQYNEQFF.

CDR3 residues: CAWSRRGTVGRDTQYF. The CDR3 DNA is TGTGCCTGGAGCCGAAGGGGGACAGTGGGGAGAGATACGCAGTATTTT. The genes are TRBV30 and TRBJ2-3; 7 bases match TRBD1. There are 16 residues in the CDR3. Germline assignment: CDR1 GTSNPN and CDR2 SVGIG (reference sequence). Losses at the gene ends were 3 bases for V and 5 bases for J; bases not matched to a gene: 14. The whole variable domain, remainder taken from reference TRBV30 and TRBJ2-3, is SQTIHQWPATLVQPVGSPLSLECTVEGTSNPNLYWYRQAAGRGLQLLFYSVGIGQISSEVPQNLSASRPQDRQFILSSKKLLLSDSGFYLCAWSRRGTVGRDTQYFGPGTRLTVL.

V is TRBV6-4 and J is TRBJ2-2; the D is unclear. CDR3 length: 14 amino acids. The V and J ends lost 3 bases and 7 bases respectively, with 12 bases between them. In germline, CDR1 is MRHNA, CDR2 SNTAGT. The CDR3 loop is CASSEFPIIGELFF. In DNA form, the CDR3 reads TGTGCCAGCAGTGAGTTCCCCATCATCGGGGAGCTGTTTTTT.